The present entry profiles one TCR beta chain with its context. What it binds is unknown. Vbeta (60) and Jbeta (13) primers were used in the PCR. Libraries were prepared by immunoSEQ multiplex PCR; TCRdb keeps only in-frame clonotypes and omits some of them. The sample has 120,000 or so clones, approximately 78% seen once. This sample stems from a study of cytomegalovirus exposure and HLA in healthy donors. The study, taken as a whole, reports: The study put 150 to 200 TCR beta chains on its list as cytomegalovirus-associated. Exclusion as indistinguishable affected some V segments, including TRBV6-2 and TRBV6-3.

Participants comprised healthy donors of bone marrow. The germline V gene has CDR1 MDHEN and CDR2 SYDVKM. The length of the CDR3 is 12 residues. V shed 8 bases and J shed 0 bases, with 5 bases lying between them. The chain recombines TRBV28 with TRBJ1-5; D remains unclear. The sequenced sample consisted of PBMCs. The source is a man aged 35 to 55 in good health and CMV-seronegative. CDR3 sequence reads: CASVISNQPQHF. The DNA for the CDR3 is TGTGCCAGCGTAATTAGCAATCAGCCCCAGCATTTT.